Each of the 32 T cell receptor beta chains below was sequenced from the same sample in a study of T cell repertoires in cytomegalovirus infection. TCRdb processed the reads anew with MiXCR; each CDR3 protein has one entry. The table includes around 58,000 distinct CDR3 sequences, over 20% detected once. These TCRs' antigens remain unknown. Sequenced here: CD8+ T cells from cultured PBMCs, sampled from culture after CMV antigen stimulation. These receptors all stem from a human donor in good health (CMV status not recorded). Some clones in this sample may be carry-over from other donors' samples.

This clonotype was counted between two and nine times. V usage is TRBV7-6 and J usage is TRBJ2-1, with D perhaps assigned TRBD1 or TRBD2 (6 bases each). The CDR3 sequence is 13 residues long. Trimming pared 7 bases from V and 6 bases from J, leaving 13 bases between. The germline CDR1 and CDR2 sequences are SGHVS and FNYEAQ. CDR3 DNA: TGTGCCAGCATGGAGGGGGGAATCAATGAGCAGTTCTTC. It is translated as CASMEGGINEQFF.

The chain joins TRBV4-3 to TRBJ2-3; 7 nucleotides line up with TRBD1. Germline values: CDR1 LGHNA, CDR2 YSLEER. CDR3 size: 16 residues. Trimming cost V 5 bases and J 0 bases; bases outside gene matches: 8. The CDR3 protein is CASSSSGTASTDTQYF. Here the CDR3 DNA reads TGCGCCAGCAGCTCCTCGGGGACAGCTAGCACAGATACGCAGTATTTT.

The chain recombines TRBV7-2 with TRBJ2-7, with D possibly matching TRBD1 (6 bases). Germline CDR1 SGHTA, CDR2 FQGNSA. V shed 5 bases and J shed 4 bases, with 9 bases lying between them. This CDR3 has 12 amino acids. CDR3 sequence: CASSPTGYEQYF. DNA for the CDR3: TGTGCCAGCAGCCCCACAGGGTACGAGCAGTACTTC.

The chain's CDR3 is CASTLAGGAAGELFF. The CDR3, as DNA: TGTGCCAGCACCCTCGCGGGGGGGGCCGCCGGGGAGCTGTTTTTT. V and J are TRBV6-1 and TRBJ2-2, with 9 bases matching TRBD2. The CDR3 totals 15 residues. Trimming took 7 bases from V and 6 from J; bases not matched to a gene: 9. From germline, CDR1 is MNHNS and CDR2 SASEGT.

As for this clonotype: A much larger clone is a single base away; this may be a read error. The CDR3 DNA is TGTGCCAGCAGCTTAGGATGGCAGAGTGAAGCTTTCTTT. Amino acid sequence: CASSLGWQSEAFF. The rearrangement joins TRBV7-6 to TRBJ1-1; D unresolved. Per germline, CDR1 SGHVS and CDR2 FNYEAQ. V was pared by 1 base and J by 7 bases, with 10 bases between. CDR3 length: 13 amino acids.

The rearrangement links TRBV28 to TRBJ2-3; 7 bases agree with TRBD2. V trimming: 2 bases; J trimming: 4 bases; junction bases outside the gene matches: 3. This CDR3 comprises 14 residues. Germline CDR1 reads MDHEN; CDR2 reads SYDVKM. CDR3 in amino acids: CASSLGGDADTQYF. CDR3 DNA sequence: TGTGCCAGCAGTTTAGGGGGGGATGCAGATACGCAGTATTTT.

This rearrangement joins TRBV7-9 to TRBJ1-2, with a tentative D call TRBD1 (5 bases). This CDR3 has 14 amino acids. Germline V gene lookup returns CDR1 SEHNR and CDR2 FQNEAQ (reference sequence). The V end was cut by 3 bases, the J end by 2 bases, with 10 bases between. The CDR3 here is CASSFEGRNYGYTF. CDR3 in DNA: TGTGCCAGCAGCTTTGAGGGGCGGAACTATGGCTACACCTTC. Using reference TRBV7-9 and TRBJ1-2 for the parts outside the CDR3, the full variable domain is DTGVSQNPRHKITKRGQNVTFRCDPISEHNRLYWYRQTLGQGPEFLTYFQNEAQLEKSRLLSDRFSAERPKGSFSTLEIQRTEQGDSAMYLCASSFEGRNYGYTFGSGTRLTVV.

The CDR3 region is CASSQALGTGGKDTQYF. The CDR3 coding sequence is TGCGCCAGCAGCCAAGCTTTGGGGACAGGGGGCAAGGATACGCAGTATTTT. The J gene is TRBJ2-3, the V gene TRBV4-1; 12 nucleotides line up with TRBD1. Germline loops: CDR1 MGHRA, CDR2 YSYEKL. V lost 1 base to trimming and J lost 6 bases; unmatched junction nucleotides: 8. The CDR3 totals 17 residues.

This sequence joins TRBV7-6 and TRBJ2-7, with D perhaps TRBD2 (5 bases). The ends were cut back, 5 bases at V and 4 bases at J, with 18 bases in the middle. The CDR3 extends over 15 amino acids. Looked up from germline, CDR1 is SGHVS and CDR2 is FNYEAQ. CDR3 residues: CASSRTEAEVYEQYF. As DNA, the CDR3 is TGTGCCAGCAGCAGGACGGAGGCGGAAGTATACGAGCAGTACTTC.

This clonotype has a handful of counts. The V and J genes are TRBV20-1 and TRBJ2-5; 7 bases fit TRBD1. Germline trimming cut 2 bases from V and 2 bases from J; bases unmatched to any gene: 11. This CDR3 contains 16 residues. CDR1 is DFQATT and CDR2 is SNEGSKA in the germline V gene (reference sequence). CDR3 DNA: TGCAGTGCTAGACGGCCGGGACAGCTAATTCAAGAGACCCAGTACTTC. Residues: CSARRPGQLIQETQYF.

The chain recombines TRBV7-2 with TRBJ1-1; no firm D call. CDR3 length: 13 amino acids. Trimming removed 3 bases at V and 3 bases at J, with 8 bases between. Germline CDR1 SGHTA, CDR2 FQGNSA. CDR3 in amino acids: CASSFNRYTEAFF. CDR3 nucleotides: TGTGCCAGCAGCTTTAATCGGTACACTGAAGCTTTCTTT.

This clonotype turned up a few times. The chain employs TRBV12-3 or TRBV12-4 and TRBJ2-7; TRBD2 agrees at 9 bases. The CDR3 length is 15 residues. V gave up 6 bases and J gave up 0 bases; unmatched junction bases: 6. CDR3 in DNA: TGTGCCAGCAGCATAGCGGGGGCTAGCTCCTACGAGCAGTACTTC. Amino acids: CASSIAGASSYEQYF.

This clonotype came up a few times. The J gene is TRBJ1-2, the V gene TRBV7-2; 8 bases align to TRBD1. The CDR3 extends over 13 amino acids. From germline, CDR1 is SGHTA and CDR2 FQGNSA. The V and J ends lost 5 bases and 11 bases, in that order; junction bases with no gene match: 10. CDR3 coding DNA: TGTGCCAGCAGCCGAGGGACAGGTGGAGGGTACACCTTC. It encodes CASSRGTGGGYTF.

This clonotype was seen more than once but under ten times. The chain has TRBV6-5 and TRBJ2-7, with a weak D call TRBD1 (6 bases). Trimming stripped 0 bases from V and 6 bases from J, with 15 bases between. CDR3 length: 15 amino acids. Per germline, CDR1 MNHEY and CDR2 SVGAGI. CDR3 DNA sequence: TGTGCCAGCAGTTACTCAACAGGGAGTGTTCGCGAGCAGTACTTC. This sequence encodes CASSYSTGSVREQYF.

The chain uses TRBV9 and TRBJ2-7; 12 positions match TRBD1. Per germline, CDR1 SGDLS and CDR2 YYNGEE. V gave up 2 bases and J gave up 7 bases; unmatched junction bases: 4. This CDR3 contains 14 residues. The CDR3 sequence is CASSVGDRGREQYF. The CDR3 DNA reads TGTGCCAGCAGCGTGGGGGACAGGGGGCGGGAGCAGTACTTC.

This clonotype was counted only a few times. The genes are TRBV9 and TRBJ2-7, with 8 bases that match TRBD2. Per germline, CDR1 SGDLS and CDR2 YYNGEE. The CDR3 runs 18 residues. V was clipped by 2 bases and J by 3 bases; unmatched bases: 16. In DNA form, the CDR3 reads TGTGCCAGCAGCGTCCACTCGGGAGGGGACTTGCTGCTCTACGAGCAGTACTTC. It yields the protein CASSVHSGGDLLLYEQYF.

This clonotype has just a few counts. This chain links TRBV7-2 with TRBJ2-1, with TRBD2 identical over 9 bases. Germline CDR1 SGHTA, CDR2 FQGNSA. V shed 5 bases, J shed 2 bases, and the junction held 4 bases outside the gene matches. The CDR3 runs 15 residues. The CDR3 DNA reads TGTGCCAGCAGCCTTGCGGGGGGGACCTACAATGAGCAGTTCTTC. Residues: CASSLAGGTYNEQFF.

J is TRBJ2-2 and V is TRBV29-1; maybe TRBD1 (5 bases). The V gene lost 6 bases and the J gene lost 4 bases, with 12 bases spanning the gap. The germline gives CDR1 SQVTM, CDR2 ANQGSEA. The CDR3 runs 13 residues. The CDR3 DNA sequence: TGCAGCGTCCCCAGGGCGGTCACCGGGGAGCTGTTTTTT. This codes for CSVPRAVTGELFF.

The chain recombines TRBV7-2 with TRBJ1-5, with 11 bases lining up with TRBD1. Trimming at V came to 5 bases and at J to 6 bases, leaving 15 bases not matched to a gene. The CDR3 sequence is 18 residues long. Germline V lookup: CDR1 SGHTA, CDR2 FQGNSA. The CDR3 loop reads CASSPSDRGLRGSQPQHF. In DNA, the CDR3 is TGTGCCAGCAGCCCGTCGGACAGGGGGCTCCGAGGGTCTCAGCCCCAGCATTTT.

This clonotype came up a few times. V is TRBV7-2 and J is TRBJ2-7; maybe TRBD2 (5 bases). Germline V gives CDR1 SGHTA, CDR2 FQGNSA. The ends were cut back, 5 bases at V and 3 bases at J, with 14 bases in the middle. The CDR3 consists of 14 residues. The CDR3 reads CASSQRLIDYEQYF. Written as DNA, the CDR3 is TGTGCCAGCAGCCAGCGGCTCATCGACTACGAGCAGTACTTC.

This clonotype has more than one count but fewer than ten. CDR3 amino acids: CASSSRREKMNTEAFF. DNA of the CDR3: TGTGCCAGCAGCTCCAGACGGGAGAAAATGAACACTGAAGCTTTCTTT. The chain links TRBV7-6 to TRBJ1-1; D not resolved. The CDR3 totals 16 residues. CDR1 SGHVS and CDR2 FNYEAQ come from the germline V gene. Trimming took 4 bases from V and 0 from J, leaving 15 bases between them.

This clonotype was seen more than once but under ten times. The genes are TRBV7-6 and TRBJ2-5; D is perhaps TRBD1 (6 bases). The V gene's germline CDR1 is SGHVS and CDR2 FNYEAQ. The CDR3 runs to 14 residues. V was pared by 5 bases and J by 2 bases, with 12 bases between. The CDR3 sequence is CASSLGTKQETQYF. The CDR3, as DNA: TGTGCCAGCAGCCTCGGGACAAAACAAGAGACCCAGTACTTC. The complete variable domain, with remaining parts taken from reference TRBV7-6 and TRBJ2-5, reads GAGVSQSPRYKVTKRGQDVALRCDPISGHVSLYWYRQALGQGPEFLTYFNYEAQQDKSGLPNDRFSAERPEGSISTLTIQRTEQRDSAMYRCASSLGTKQETQYFGPGTRLLVL.

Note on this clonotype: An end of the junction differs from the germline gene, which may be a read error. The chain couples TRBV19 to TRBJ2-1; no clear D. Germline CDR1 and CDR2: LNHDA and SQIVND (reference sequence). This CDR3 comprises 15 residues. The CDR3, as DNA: TGTGCCAGTACTATAAGCCTCAGCTCCTACAATGAGCAGTTCTTC. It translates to CASTISLSSYNEQFF.

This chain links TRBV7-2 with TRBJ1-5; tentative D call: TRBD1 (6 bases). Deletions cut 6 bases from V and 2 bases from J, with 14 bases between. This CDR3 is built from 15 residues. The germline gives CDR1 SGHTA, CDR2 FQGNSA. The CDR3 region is CASSPRGSGNQPQHF. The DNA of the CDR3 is TGTGCCAGCAGTCCCAGGGGATCGGGCAATCAGCCCCAGCATTTT.

The CDR3 loop is CASSQATGSEIQYF. CDR3 nucleotides: TGTGCCAGCAGCCAAGCAACGGGTTCCGAGATTCAGTACTTC. V is TRBV14 and J is TRBJ2-4; no clear D gene. Germline V gene data show CDR1 as SGHDN and CDR2 as FVKESK. The CDR3 has 14 residues. V was cut by 1 base and J by 10 bases, with 14 bases left in between.

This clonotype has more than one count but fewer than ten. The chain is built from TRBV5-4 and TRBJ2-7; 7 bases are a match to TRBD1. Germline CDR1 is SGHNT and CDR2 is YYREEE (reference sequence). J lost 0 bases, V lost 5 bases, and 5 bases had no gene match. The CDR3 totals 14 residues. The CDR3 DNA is TGTGCCAGCAGGATGGGACAGTACTCCTACGAGCAGTACTTC. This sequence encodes CASRMGQYSYEQYF.

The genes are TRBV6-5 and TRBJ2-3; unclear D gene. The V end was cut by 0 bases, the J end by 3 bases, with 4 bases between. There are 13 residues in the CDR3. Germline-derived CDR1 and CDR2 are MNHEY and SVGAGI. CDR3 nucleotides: TGTGCCAGCAGTTACTCGGGGACAGATACGCAGTATTTT. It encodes CASSYSGTDTQYF.

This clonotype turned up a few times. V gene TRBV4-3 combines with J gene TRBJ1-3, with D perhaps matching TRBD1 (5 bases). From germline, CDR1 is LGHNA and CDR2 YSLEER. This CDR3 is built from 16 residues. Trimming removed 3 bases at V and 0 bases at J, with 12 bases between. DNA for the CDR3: TGCGCCAGCAGCCAGGAGACAGCACCCTCTGGAAACACCATATATTTT. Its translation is CASSQETAPSGNTIYF.

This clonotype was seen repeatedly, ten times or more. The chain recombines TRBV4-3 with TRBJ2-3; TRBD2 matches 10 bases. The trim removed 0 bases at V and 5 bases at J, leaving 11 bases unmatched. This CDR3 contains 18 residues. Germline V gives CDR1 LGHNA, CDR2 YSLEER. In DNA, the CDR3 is TGCGCCAGCAGCCAAGACGTTGATCTAGCGGGGGCGGTAGATACGCAGTATTTT. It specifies CASSQDVDLAGAVDTQYF.

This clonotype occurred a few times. CDR3 nucleotide sequence: TGTGCCAGCAGTTTTGGGAACGGCGAGCAGTACTTC. Its protein is CASSFGNGEQYF. The V gene is TRBV6-6, the J gene TRBJ2-7; D not resolved. CDR1 is MNHNY, CDR2 SVGAGI, per germline (reference sequence). The CDR3 is 12 amino acids. Trimming left V 4 bases short and J 6 bases short, with 10 bases between.

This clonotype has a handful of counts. Written as DNA, the CDR3 is TGTGCCAGCAGCCTCGACCACGGGACAACCGAGCAGTACTTC. Translation gives CASSLDHGTTEQYF. V gene TRBV7-9 combines with J gene TRBJ2-7; perhaps TRBD1 as D (6 bases). CDR3 length equals 14 residues. Trimming took 5 bases from V and 6 from J, leaving 17 bases between them. The germline CDR1 and CDR2 sequences are SEHNR and FQNEAQ (reference sequence). The full variable domain, its missing parts supplied by reference TRBV7-9 and TRBJ2-7, is DTGVSQNPRHKITKRGQNVTFRCDPISEHNRLYWYRQTLGQGPEFLTYFQNEAQLEKSRLLSDRFSAERPKGSFSTLEIQRTEQGDSAMYLCASSLDHGTTEQYFGPGTRLTVT.

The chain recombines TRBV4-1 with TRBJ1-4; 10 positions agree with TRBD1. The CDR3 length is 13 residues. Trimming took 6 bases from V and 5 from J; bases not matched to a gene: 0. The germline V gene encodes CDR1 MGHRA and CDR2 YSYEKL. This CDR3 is CASRGQGNEKLFF. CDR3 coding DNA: TGCGCCAGCAGGGGACAGGGGAATGAAAAACTGTTTTTT.